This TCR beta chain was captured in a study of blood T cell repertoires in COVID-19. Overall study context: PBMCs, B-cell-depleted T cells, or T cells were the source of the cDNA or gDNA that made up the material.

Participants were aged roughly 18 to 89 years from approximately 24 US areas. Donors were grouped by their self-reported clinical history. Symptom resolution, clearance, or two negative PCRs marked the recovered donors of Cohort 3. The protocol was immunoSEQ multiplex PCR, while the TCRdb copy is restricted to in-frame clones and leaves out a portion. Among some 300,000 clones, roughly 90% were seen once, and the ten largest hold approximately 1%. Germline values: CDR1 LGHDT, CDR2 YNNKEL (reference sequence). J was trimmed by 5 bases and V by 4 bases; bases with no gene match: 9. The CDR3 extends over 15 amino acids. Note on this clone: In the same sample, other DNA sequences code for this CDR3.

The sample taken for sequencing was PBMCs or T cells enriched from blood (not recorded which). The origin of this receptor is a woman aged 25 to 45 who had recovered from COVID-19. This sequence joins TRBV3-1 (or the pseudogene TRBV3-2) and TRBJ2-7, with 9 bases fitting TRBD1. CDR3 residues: CASSRTGTGPHEQYF. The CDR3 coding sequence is TGTGCCAGCAGCCGTACCGGGACAGGGCCCCACGAGCAGTACTTC.